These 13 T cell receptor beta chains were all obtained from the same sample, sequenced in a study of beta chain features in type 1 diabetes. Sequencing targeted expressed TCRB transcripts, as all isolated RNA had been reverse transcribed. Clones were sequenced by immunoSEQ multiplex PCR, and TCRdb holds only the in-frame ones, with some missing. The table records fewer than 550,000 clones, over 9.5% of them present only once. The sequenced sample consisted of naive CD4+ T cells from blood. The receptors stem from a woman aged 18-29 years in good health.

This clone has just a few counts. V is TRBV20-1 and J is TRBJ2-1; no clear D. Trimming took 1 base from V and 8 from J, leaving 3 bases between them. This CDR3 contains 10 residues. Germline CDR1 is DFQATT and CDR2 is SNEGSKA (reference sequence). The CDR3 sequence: CSARGDEQFF. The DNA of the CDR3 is TGCAGTGCTAGAGGGGATGAGCAGTTCTTC.

The chain's CDR3 is CASSPPNTDTQYF. The CDR3 coding sequence is TGTGCCAGCAGCCCTCCTAACACAGATACGCAGTATTTT. The chain combines TRBV14 with TRBJ2-3; D uncertain. V was pared by 4 bases and J by 2 bases, with 7 bases between. There are 13 residues in the CDR3. In germline, CDR1 is SGHDN, CDR2 FVKESK.

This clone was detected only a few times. The CDR3 DNA reads TGTGCCAGCAGCTTAGAGTCACGTAGCAATCAGCCCCAGCATTTT. Translated, it gives CASSLESRSNQPQHF. The chain couples TRBV7-2 to TRBJ1-5; no firm D call. The germline CDR1 and CDR2 sequences are SGHTA and FQGNSA. Trimming removed 1 base at V and 0 bases at J, with 7 bases between. CDR3 length: 15 residues.

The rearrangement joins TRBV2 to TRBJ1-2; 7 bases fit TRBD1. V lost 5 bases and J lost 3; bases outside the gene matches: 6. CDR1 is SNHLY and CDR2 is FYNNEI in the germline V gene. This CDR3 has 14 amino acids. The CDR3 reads CASSTTGVYYGYTF. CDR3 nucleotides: TGTGCCAGCAGTACCACAGGGGTGTACTATGGCTACACCTTC.

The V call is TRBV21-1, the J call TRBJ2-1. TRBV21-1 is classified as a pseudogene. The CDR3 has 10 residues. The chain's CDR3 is CASSKRKQFF. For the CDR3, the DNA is TGTGCCAGCAGCAAAAGGAAGCAGTTCTTC.

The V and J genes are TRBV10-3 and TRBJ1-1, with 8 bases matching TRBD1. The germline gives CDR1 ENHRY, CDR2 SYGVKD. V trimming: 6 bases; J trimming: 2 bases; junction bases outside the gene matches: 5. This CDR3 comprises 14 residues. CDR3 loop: CAISDRGGNTEAFF. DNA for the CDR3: TGTGCCATCAGCGACAGGGGAGGAAACACTGAAGCTTTCTTT.

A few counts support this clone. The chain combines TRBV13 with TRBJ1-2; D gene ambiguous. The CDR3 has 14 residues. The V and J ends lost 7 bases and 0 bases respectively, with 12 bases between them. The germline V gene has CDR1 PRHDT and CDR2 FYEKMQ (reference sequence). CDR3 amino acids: CASNDGLSNYGYTF. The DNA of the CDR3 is TGTGCCAGCAATGACGGCCTCTCTAACTATGGCTACACCTTC.

This CDR3 reads CASSEHRYSTDTQYF. CDR3 bases: TGTGCCAGCAGTGAACATCGTTATAGCACAGATACGCAGTATTTT. V usage is TRBV25-1 and J usage is TRBJ2-3; D is unclear. Between the trimmed V and J ends, which lost 2 bases and 0 bases, there was a span of 9 bases. CDR3 size: 15 residues. Germline values: CDR1 MGHDK, CDR2 SYGVNS.

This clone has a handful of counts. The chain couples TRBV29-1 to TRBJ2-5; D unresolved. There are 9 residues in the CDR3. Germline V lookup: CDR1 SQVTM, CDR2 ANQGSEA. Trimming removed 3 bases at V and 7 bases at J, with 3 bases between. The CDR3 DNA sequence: TGCAGCGTTGATAGGACCCAGTACTTC. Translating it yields CSVDRTQYF. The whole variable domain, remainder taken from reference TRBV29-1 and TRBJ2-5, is SAVISQKPSRDICQRGTSLTIQCQVDSQVTMMFWYRQQPGQSLTLIATANQGSEATYESGFVIDKFPISRPNLTFSTLTVSNMSPEDSSIYLCSVDRTQYFGPGTRLLVL.

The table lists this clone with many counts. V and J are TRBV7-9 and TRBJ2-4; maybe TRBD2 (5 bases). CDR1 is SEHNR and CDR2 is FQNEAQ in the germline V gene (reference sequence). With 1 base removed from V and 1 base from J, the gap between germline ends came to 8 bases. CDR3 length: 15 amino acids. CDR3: CASSLGGSAKNIQYF. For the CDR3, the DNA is TGTGCCAGCAGCTTAGGAGGGAGTGCCAAAAACATTCAGTACTTC.

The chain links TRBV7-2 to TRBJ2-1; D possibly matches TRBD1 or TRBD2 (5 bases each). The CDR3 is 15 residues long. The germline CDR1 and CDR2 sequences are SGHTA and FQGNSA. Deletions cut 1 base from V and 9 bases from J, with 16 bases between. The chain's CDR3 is CASSLVAGLRAEQFF. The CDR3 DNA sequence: TGTGCCAGCAGCTTAGTGGCAGGGTTGAGGGCTGAGCAGTTCTTC. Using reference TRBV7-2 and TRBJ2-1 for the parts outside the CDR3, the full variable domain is GAGVSQSPSNKVTEKGKDVELRCDPISGHTALYWYRQSLGQGLEFLIYFQGNSAPDKSGLPSDRFSAERTGGSVSTLTIQRTQQEDSAVYLCASSLVAGLRAEQFFGPGTRLTVL.

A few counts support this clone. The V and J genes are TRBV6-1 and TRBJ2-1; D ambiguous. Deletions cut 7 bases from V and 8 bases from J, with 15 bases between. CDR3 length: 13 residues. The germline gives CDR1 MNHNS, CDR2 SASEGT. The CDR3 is CASTKYRSDEQFF. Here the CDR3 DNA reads TGTGCCAGCACGAAATACCGCTCGGATGAGCAGTTCTTC.

CDR3 residues: CASSDMTAIPRTQYF. The CDR3 DNA follows: TGTGCCAGCAGTGACATGACAGCGATACCACGGACCCAGTACTTC. The rearrangement joins TRBV6-4 to TRBJ2-5; TRBD1 is a possible D gene (5 bases). The CDR3 has 15 amino acids. V was pared by 2 bases and J by 7 bases, with 17 bases between. From germline, CDR1 is MRHNA and CDR2 SNTAGT.